Following are 21 T cell receptor beta chains from one sample sequenced in a study of blood T cell repertoires in COVID-19. Method: immunoSEQ multiplex PCR; TCRdb's copy keeps in-frame clones and lacks some. The sample consists of 80,000 to 100,000 clones, roughly 76% of them appearing once. The sequenced sample consisted of peripheral blood. Receptors were obtained from a woman older than 75 with active or convalescent COVID-19.

This chain uses TRBV25-1 with TRBJ1-1, with no clear D. The CDR3 contains 13 residues. The germline gives CDR1 MGHDK, CDR2 SYGVNS. V was cut by 6 bases and J by 2 bases, with 10 bases left in between. The CDR3: CASRDDINTEAFF. The CDR3 DNA follows: TGTGCCAGCAGAGACGACATCAACACTGAAGCTTTCTTT. Based on the CDR3 plus reference TRBV25-1 and TRBJ1-1, the full variable domain is EADIYQTPRYLVIGTGKKITLECSQTMGHDKMYWYQQDPGMELHLIHYSYGVNSTEKGDLSSESTVSRIRTEHFPLTLESARPSHTSQYLCASRDDINTEAFFGQGTRLTVV.

The chain is built from TRBV6-2 or TRBV6-3 and TRBJ2-3; D remains ambiguous. The CDR3 runs to 11 residues. The V gene's germline CDR1 is MNHEY and CDR2 SVGEGT. V was cut by 5 bases and J by 11 bases, with 11 bases left in between. The CDR3 spells CASSIPPRQYF. CDR3 bases: TGTGCCAGCAGTATCCCTCCCAGGCAGTATTTT.

The chain is built from TRBV5-5 and TRBJ2-7; D gene uncertain. The CDR3 contains 14 residues. CDR1 and CDR2 from the germline V gene are SGHKS and YYEKEE (reference sequence). V lost 0 bases to trimming and J lost 2 bases, with 9 bases between them. CDR3 amino acids: CASSLDRRAYEQYF. Written as DNA, the CDR3 is TGTGCCAGCAGCTTGGACCGCCGGGCCTACGAGCAGTACTTC. The variable domain in full, with the rest retrieved from reference TRBV5-5 and TRBJ2-7, is DAGVTQSPTHLIKTRGQQVTLRCSPISGHKSVSWYQQVLGQGPQFIFQYYEKEERGRGNFPDRFSARQFPNYSSELNVNALLLGDSALYLCASSLDRRAYEQYFGPGTRLTVT.

The gene calls are TRBV7-3 and TRBJ2-3, with 8 bases fitting TRBD2. Trimming took 5 bases from V and 1 from J; bases not matched to a gene: 5. Germline V gives CDR1 SGHTA, CDR2 FQGTGA. CDR3 length: 15 amino acids. The CDR3 loop is CASSPQTSGTDTQYF. The CDR3 nucleotides read TGTGCCAGCAGCCCCCAGACTAGCGGCACAGATACGCAGTATTTT.

V gene TRBV7-9 combines with J gene TRBJ2-1, with TRBD2 matching 8 bases. This CDR3 is 17 amino acids long. V lost 5 bases and J lost 5; bases outside the gene matches: 14. Germline CDR1 and CDR2: SEHNR and FQNEAQ (reference sequence). CDR3 protein: CASSPIDREGIHNEQFF. The CDR3 region has the DNA TGTGCCAGCAGCCCGATAGACCGGGAGGGGATTCACAATGAGCAGTTCTTC. Full variable domain (remainder filled in from reference TRBV7-9 and TRBJ2-1): DTGVSQNPRHKITKRGQNVTFRCDPISEHNRLYWYRQTLGQGPEFLTYFQNEAQLEKSRLLSDRFSAERPKGSFSTLEIQRTEQGDSAMYLCASSPIDREGIHNEQFFGPGTRLTVL.

This clone has a handful of counts. J is TRBJ1-5 and V is TRBV30, with D hard to call. This CDR3 has 13 residues. Germline CDR1 reads GTSNPN; CDR2 reads SVGIG (reference sequence). Trimming left V 1 base short and J 2 bases short, with 6 bases between. CDR3 DNA sequence: TGTGCCTGGAGTGCCCAGGGCAATCAGCCCCAGCATTTT. This sequence encodes CAWSAQGNQPQHF.

This clone appeared a few times. The DNA for the CDR3 is TGTGCCAGCAGTGAGACGGGAGAGGCCCTTTACGAGCAGTACTTC. This translates into CASSETGEALYEQYF. The chain employs TRBV6-2 or TRBV6-3 and TRBJ2-7; D possibly corresponds to TRBD2 (6 bases). The CDR3 contains 15 residues. Germline values: CDR1 MNHEY, CDR2 SVGEGT. Trimming left V 5 bases short and J 4 bases short, with 18 bases between.

The chain joins TRBV3-1 (or the pseudogene TRBV3-2) to TRBJ2-3; 7 positions agree with TRBD1. V shed 4 bases and J 0 bases; nucleotides not matched to a gene: 7. The CDR3 sequence is 16 residues long. Germline V gene sequence: CDR1 LGHDT, CDR2 YNNKEL (reference sequence). The CDR3 bases are TGTGCCAGCAGCCCGGACAGGACCGCTAGCACAGATACGCAGTATTTT. The encoded protein is CASSPDRTASTDTQYF.

This clone was seen only a few times. This chain joins TRBV2 and TRBJ1-1; D remains unclear. The V and J ends lost 4 bases and 10 bases respectively, with 10 bases between them. The germline CDR1 and CDR2 sequences are SNHLY and FYNNEI. The CDR3 extends over 11 amino acids. The CDR3 region has the DNA TGTGCCAGCAGTGCCGGGAGCGGAGCTTTCTTT. Translating gives CASSAGSGAFF.

The chain is built from TRBV6-2 or TRBV6-3 and TRBJ1-1; 7 positions agree with TRBD1. The CDR3 extends over 13 amino acids. Germline trimming cut 5 bases from V and 3 bases from J; bases unmatched to any gene: 3. Germline-derived CDR1 and CDR2 are MNHEY and SVGEGT. CDR3 amino acids: CASSDDRDTEAFF. CDR3 nucleotide sequence: TGTGCCAGCAGTGATGACAGGGACACTGAAGCTTTCTTT.

The J gene is TRBJ2-3, the V gene TRBV5-8, with D tentatively TRBD1 (6 bases). V was pared by 0 bases and J by 2 bases, with 16 bases between. Germline assignment: CDR1 SGHTS and CDR2 YDEGEE. CDR3 length: 17 amino acids. The CDR3 DNA follows: TGTGCCAGCAGCTTGGGGTCGCAGGGGCGAGTCACAGATACGCAGTATTTT. Protein sequence: CASSLGSQGRVTDTQYF.

This clone appeared a single time. The CDR3 loop is CASSYSGQGNSGELFF. The CDR3 region has the DNA TGTGCCAGCAGTTACTCGGGACAGGGTAACTCCGGGGAGCTGTTTTTT. The chain carries TRBV6-2 or TRBV6-3 and TRBJ2-2, with TRBD1 matching over 9 bases. The CDR3 is 16 residues long. The V gene's germline CDR1 is MNHEY and CDR2 SVGEGT. After removal of 0 bases from V and 6 bases from J, the junction contained 5 bases not matched to a gene.

This chain connects TRBV6-5 to TRBJ1-1; a possible D gene is TRBD1 (6 bases). The ends were cut back, 2 bases at V and 4 bases at J, with 11 bases in the middle. Germline V gene data show CDR1 as MNHEY and CDR2 as SVGAGI. CDR3 length: 14 amino acids. The CDR3 DNA is TGTGCCAGCAGTTACAGGGGGTCGGGCACTGAAGCTTTCTTT. Translating gives CASSYRGSGTEAFF.

The chain has TRBV6-2 or TRBV6-3 and TRBJ1-4; TRBD1 might be the D (5 bases). The CDR3 is 16 residues long. Between the trimmed V and J ends, which lost 2 bases and 7 bases, there was a span of 17 bases. Germline V lookup: CDR1 MNHEY, CDR2 SVGEGT. The CDR3 is CASSYVGSDTSEKLFF. The CDR3 DNA reads as TGTGCCAGCAGTTACGTCGGTTCGGACACCTCTGAAAAACTGTTTTTT.

The chain has TRBV7-2 and TRBJ1-3, with TRBD1 identical over 7 bases. The CDR3 consists of 14 residues. Looked up from germline, CDR1 is SGHTA and CDR2 is FQGNSA. The junction had 8 bases not matched to a gene; V was cut back by 5 bases and J by 7 bases. The CDR3 DNA is TGTGCCAGCAGCATAGGACAGGAGAGGAACACCATATATTTT. It specifies CASSIGQERNTIYF.

The J gene is TRBJ1-4, the V gene TRBV6-5, with D possibly matching TRBD1 (5 bases). Trimming stripped 9 bases from V and 7 bases from J, with 18 bases between. This CDR3 has 14 residues. The germline CDR1 and CDR2 sequences are MNHEY and SVGAGI. The CDR3 DNA sequence: TGTGCCAGTTATCGGGGGGGAATTGGTGAAAAACTGTTTTTT. Translating it yields CASYRGGIGEKLFF.

V gene TRBV27 combines with J gene TRBJ2-3; D is perhaps TRBD1 (6 bases). From germline, CDR1 is MNHEY and CDR2 SMNVEV (reference sequence). There are 11 residues in the CDR3. V gave up 2 bases and J gave up 9 bases, with 6 bases separating them. CDR3 region: CASSLGGTQYF. The DNA of the CDR3 is TGTGCCAGCAGTTTAGGGGGCACGCAGTATTTT.

This rearrangement joins TRBV28 to TRBJ2-7; D possibly corresponds to TRBD2 (6 bases). The CDR3 consists of 16 residues. CDR1 and CDR2 (germline): MDHEN, SYDVKM. V lost 5 bases to trimming and J lost 0 bases, with 17 bases between them. CDR3 sequence reads: CASSPPQAGRSYEQYF. Here the CDR3 DNA reads TGTGCCAGCAGTCCTCCCCAGGCGGGGCGCTCCTACGAGCAGTACTTC.

The rearrangement joins TRBV7-2 to TRBJ2-7, with TRBD2 identical over 9 bases. Germline assignment: CDR1 SGHTA and CDR2 FQGNSA. This CDR3 contains 15 residues. V shed 1 base and J 12 bases; nucleotides not matched to a gene: 13. The CDR3 loop is CASSLESTGLARGYF. CDR3 nucleotides: TGTGCCAGCAGCTTAGAGAGTACGGGACTAGCCAGGGGGTACTTC.

The chain recombines TRBV7-2 with TRBJ2-3; D might be TRBD2 (6 bases). The CDR3 loop spans 13 amino acids. V lost 5 bases and J lost 9, with 15 bases in between. CDR1 and CDR2 (germline): SGHTA, FQGNSA. This CDR3 reads CASSPQDYITQYF. The DNA for the CDR3 is TGTGCCAGCAGCCCCCAGGACTATATAACGCAGTATTTT. The full variable domain, completed using reference TRBV7-2 and TRBJ2-3, is GAGVSQSPSNKVTEKGKDVELRCDPISGHTALYWYRQSLGQGLEFLIYFQGNSAPDKSGLPSDRFSAERTGGSVSTLTIQRTQQEDSAVYLCASSPQDYITQYFGPGTRLTVL.

The chain has TRBV6-5 and TRBJ1-1, with TRBD1 identical over 7 bases. From germline, CDR1 is MNHEY and CDR2 SVGAGI. This CDR3 region has 14 residues. J lost 8 bases, V lost 4 bases, and 10 bases had no gene match. The CDR3 DNA reads as TGTGCCAGCAGTTCCCCGAAGCGACAGGGAGAAGCTTTCTTT. Amino acid sequence: CASSSPKRQGEAFF.